These 2 T cell receptor beta chains were sequenced from one sample in a study of identical twins. TCRdb re-called the 5' RACE reads through MiXCR, storing one row per CDR3 protein. The sample includes approximately 1.8 million distinct CDR3 sequences, under 35% of them seen just once. The sequencing sample was made of cord blood. The receptors were gathered from a newborn girl in good health.

This clonotype appeared a few times. The rearrangement joins TRBV28 to TRBJ2-3, with D unclear. Trimming stripped 6 bases from V and 1 base from J, with 11 bases between. CDR1 is MDHEN, CDR2 SYDVKM, per germline. The CDR3 has 14 residues. CDR3 residues: CASRPHLGTDTQYF. DNA for the CDR3: TGTGCCAGCAGACCGCACTTGGGCACAGATACGCAGTATTTT.

The V gene is TRBV5-1, the J gene TRBJ2-5; 8 nucleotides line up with TRBD1. Trimming removed 3 bases from V and 1 base from J; junction bases left unmatched: 8. The CDR3 has 16 residues. CDR1 and CDR2 (germline): SGHRS, YFSETQ. This CDR3 reads CASSYKTQGGQETQYF. In DNA form, the CDR3 reads TGCGCCAGCAGCTATAAGACACAGGGGGGCCAAGAGACCCAGTACTTC.